This T cell receptor beta chain was captured in a study of CD8+ T cells in alopecia areata. Both peripheral blood and punch biopsies of lesional scalp skin were obtained from patients who had alopecia areata. This clone came up once. Its antigen remains unidentified. Study-level points and caveats: Possibly as an HLA-related effect, TCR sharing across patients appeared less clear than in mice.

The V segment lost 7 bases and the J segment 0 bases; nucleotides outside the gene matches: 3. The CDR3 has 13 residues. Germline V gene lookup returns CDR1 GTSNPN and CDR2 SVGIG (reference sequence). RNA was isolated and reverse transcribed to cDNA, the sequencing template. Produced via immunoSEQ multiplex PCR; TCRdb's table is partial and in-frame only. The sample includes about 130,000 clones, around 60% of them seen just once. This TCR was recovered from a human donor with alopecia areata. The specimen was CD4+ T cells sorted from blood, collected at week 0. V and J are TRBV30 and TRBJ2-5; 9 bases line up with TRBD2. CDR3 residues: CAFSGGDQETQYF. The DNA for the CDR3 is TGTGCCTTTAGCGGGGGCGACCAAGAGACCCAGTACTTC. The full variable domain, completed using reference TRBV30 and TRBJ2-5, is SQTIHQWPATLVQPVGSPLSLECTVEGTSNPNLYWYRQAAGRGLQLLFYSVGIGQISSEVPQNLSASRPQDRQFILSSKKLLLSDSGFYLCAFSGGDQETQYFGPGTRLLVL.